This T cell receptor beta chain was sequenced for a study of blood T cell repertoires in COVID-19. About the research overall: Italy, Spain and the United States were the sources of the convalescent and acute COVID-19 samples. PBMCs, B-cell-depleted T cells, or T cells were the source of the cDNA or gDNA that made up the material.

Trimming took off 3 bases at V and 3 bases at J, with 9 bases between the two ends. This CDR3 is 13 amino acids long. As originally analysed: Reference gene primer amplification in the assay estimated nucleated cell counts. Only in-frame clones appear in the TCRdb table, and some are missing; sequencing was by immunoSEQ multiplex PCR. V, J and clone size are those of that table, while D and trimming were read from the DNA. The sample contains about 250,000 clones, 80% to 90% of which appear only once. The clonotype was recovered from a man aged 40-49 years with active or convalescent COVID-19. The chain has TRBV12-3 or TRBV12-4 and TRBJ2-7; no definite D call. The sequenced material came from peripheral blood. CDR3 amino acids: CASSLAAGYEQYF. CDR3 nucleotide sequence: TGTGCCAGCAGTTTGGCAGCAGGCTACGAGCAGTACTTC.